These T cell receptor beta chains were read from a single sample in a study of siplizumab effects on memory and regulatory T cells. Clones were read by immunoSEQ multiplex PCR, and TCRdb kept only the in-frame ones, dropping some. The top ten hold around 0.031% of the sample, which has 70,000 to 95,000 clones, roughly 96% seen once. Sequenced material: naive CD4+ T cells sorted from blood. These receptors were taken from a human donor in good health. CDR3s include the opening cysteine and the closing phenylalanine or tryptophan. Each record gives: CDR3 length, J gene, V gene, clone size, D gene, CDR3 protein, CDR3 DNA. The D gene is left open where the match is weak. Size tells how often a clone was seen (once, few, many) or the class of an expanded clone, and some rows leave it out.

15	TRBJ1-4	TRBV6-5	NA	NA	CASSYGGVRGEKLFF	TGTGCCAGCAGTTACGGCGGGGTTCGGGGTGAAAAACTGTTTTTT
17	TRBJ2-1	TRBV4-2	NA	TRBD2	CASSQDYSGVSYNEQFF	TGTGCCAGCAGCCAAGATTACAGCGGGGTCTCCTACAATGAGCAGTTCTTC
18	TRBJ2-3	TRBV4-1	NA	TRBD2	CASSQAGTSGGAADTQYF	TGCGCCAGCAGCCAAGCCGGGACTAGCGGGGGGGCGGCAGATACGCAGTATTTT
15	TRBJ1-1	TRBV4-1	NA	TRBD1	CASSQATGMNTEAFF	TGCGCCAGCAGCCAAGCGACAGGGATGAACACTGAAGCTTTCTTT
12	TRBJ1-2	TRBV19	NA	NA	CASSPDIYGYTF	TGTGCCAGTAGCCCGGATATCTATGGCTACACCTTC
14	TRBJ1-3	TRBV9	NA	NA	CASSAGFSGNTIYF	TGTGCCAGCAGCGCCGGATTCTCTGGAAACACCATATATTTT
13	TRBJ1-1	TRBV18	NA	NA	CASSPQPNTEAFF	TGTGCCAGCTCACCACAGCCGAACACTGAAGCTTTCTTT
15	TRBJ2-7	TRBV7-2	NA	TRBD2	CASSLVTSGGDEQYF	TGTGCCAGCAGCTTAGTGACTAGCGGGGGGGACGAGCAGTACTTC
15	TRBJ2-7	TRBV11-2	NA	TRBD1	CASSLLAGDRAEQYF	TGTGCCAGCAGCTTACTTGCTGGGGACAGGGCCGAGCAGTACTTC
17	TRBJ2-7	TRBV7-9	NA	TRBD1	CASSLARDSTGPYEQYF	TGTGCCAGCAGCTTAGCCCGAGATTCGACAGGGCCCTACGAGCAGTACTTC
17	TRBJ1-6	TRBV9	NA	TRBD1	CASSVATGSPSNSPLHF	TGTGCCAGCAGCGTGGCGACAGGGTCCCCCTCGAATTCACCCCTCCACTTT
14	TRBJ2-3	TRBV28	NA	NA	CASRVGGGTDTQYF	TGTGCCAGCAGGGTCGGAGGGGGCACAGATACGCAGTATTTT
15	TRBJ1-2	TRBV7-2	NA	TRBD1	CASSDRGRLSYGYTF	TGTGCCAGCAGCGACAGGGGGCGGCTCTCCTATGGCTACACCTTC
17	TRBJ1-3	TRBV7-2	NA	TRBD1	CASSSNRQGPSGNTIYF	TGTGCCAGCAGCTCTAACCGACAGGGCCCCTCTGGAAACACCATATATTTT
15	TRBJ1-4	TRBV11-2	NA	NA	CASSLGGANNEKLFF	TGTGCCAGCAGCTTAGGGGGGGCGAATAATGAAAAACTGTTTTTT
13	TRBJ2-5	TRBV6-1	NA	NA	CASSERGQETQYF	TGTGCCAGCAGTGAAAGGGGACAAGAGACCCAGTACTTC
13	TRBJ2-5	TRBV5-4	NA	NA	CASSPGTLETQYF	TGTGCCAGCAGCCCCGGGACTCTAGAGACCCAGTACTTC
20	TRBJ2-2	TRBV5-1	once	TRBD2	CASSPGRTSGGSTSTGELFF	TGCGCCAGCAGCCCGGGTAGGACTAGCGGGGGCTCCACGAGCACCGGGGAGCTGTTTTTT
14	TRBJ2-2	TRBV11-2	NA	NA	CASSLFLLAGELFF	TGTGCCAGCAGCTTATTTCTATTAGCCGGGGAGCTGTTTTTT
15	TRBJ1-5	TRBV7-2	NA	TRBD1	CASSLNQGVYQPQHF	TGTGCCAGCAGCTTAAATCAGGGGGTTTATCAGCCCCAGCATTTT
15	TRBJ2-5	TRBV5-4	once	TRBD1	CASSSPTGGEETQYF	TGTGCCAGCAGCTCCCCGACAGGGGGGGAAGAGACCCAGTACTTC
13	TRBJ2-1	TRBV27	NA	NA	CASSFRMNNEQFF	TGTGCCAGCAGTTTCAGGATGAACAATGAGCAGTTCTTC
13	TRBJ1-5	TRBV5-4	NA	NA	CASSLDSNQPQHF	TGTGCCAGCAGCTTGGATAGCAATCAGCCCCAGCATTTT
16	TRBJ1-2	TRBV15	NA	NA	CATSRDLIGANYGYTF	TGTGCCACCAGCAGAGATTTGATAGGAGCTAACTATGGCTACACCTTC
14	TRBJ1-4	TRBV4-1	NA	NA	CASTWGATNEKLFF	TGCGCCAGCACATGGGGAGCAACTAATGAAAAACTGTTTTTT
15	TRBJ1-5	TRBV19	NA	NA	CASSIQGQGNQPQHF	TGTGCCAGTAGTATACAAGGGCAGGGAAATCAGCCCCAGCATTTT
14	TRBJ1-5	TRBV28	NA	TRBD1	CASRYGQGALPQHF	TGTGCCAGCAGATACGGACAGGGGGCCCTGCCCCAGCATTTT
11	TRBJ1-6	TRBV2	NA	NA	CASSEFSPLHF	TGTGCCAGCAGTGAATTTTCACCCCTCCACTTT
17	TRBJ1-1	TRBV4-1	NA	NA	CASSQIQGGLMNTEAFF	TGCGCCAGCAGCCAAATACAGGGTGGCCTCATGAACACTGAAGCTTTCTTT
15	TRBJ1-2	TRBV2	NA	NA	CASSDTGTLGYGYTF	TGTGCCAGCAGTGACACAGGGACCCTGGGGTATGGCTACACCTTC
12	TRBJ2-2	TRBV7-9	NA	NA	CASSSNVGELFF	TGTGCCAGCAGCTCAAACGTCGGGGAGCTGTTTTTT
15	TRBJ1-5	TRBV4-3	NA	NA	CASSQERLGNQPQHF	TGCGCCAGCAGCCAAGAAAGATTGGGCAATCAGCCCCAGCATTTT
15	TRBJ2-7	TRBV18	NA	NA	CASSLTYSTDYEQYF	TGTGCCAGCTCACTCACTTATAGCACGGACTACGAGCAGTACTTC
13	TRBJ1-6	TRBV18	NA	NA	CASSPDLGSPLHF	TGTGCCAGCTCACCGGACTTGGGTTCACCCCTCCACTTT
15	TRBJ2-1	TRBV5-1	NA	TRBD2	CASSLDPAGINEQFF	TGCGCCAGCAGCTTGGATCCAGCGGGGATCAATGAGCAGTTCTTC